This T cell receptor (beta chain) was sequenced for a study of CD4 T cells in relation to SARS-CoV-2 and coronaviruses. Study findings and constraints: Roughly 65% of donors had memory CD4+ clonotypes crossrecognizing SARS-CoV-2 and common cold coronavirus spike. The cross-reactivity analysis covered only spike protein, not other viral proteins. Samples before the pandemic and after infection were not matched within any donor.

The unexposed donors gave CD4+ T cells in about 2010-2019, prior to COVID-19. Naive and memory CD4+ T cells came from enriched cryopreserved PBMCs. Assay used: immunoSEQ multiplex PCR; TCRdb lists only in-frame clones, some missing. The sample has tens of thousands of clones, 94% seen once. Germline V lookup: CDR1 MNHEY, CDR2 SVGAGI. Trimming pared 4 bases from V and 7 bases from J, leaving 14 bases between. The CDR3 runs to 14 residues. A remark on this clone: The antigen remains undetermined.

This chain connects TRBV6-5 to TRBJ2-1; weak D call: TRBD2 (5 bases). This sequence originates from a human donor in good health. Material: naive CD4+ T cells from PBMCs. Subset reported: naive CD4+ T cells isolated by negative enrichment. The CDR3 nucleotides read TGTGCCAGCAGTTCCGAAACTAGAACTAATGAGCAGTTCTTC. As protein: CASSSETRTNEQFF.